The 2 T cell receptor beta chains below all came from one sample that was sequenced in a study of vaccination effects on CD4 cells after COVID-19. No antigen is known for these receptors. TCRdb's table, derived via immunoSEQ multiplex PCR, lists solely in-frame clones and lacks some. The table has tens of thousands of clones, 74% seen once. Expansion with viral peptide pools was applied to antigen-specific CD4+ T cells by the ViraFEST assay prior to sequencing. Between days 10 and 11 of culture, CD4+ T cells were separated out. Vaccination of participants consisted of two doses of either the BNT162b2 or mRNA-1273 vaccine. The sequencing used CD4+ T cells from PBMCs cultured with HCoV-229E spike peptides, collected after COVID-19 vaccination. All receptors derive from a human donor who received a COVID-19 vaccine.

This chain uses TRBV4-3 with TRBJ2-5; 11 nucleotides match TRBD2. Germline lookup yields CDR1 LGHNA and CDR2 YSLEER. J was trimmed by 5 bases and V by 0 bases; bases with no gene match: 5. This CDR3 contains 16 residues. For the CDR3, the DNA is TGCGCCAGCAGCCAAGATTCTAGGACTAGCGGGGAGACCCAGTACTTC. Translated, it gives CASSQDSRTSGETQYF.

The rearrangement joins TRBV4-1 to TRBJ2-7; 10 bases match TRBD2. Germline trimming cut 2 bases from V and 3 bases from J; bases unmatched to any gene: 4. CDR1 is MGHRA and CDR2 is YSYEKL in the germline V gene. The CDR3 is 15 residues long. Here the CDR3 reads CASSQTSGAHYEQYV. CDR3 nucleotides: TGCGCCAGCAGCCAAACTAGCGGGGCTCACTACGAGCAGTACGTC.